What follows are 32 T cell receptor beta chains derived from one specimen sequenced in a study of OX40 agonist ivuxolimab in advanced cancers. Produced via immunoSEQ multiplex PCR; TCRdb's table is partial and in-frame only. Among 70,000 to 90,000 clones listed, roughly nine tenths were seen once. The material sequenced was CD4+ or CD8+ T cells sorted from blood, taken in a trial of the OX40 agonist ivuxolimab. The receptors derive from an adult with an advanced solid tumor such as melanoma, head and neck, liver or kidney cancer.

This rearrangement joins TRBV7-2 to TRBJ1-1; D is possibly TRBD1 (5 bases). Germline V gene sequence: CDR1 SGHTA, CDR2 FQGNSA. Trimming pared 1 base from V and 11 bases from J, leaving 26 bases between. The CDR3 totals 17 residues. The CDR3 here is CASSLVPVGRTTLSAFF. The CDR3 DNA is TGTGCCAGCAGCTTAGTTCCCGTGGGTAGGACAACCCTCTCGGCTTTCTTT. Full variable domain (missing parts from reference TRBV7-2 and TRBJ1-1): GAGVSQSPSNKVTEKGKDVELRCDPISGHTALYWYRQSLGQGLEFLIYFQGNSAPDKSGLPSDRFSAERTGGSVSTLTIQRTQQEDSAVYLCASSLVPVGRTTLSAFFGQGTRLTVV.

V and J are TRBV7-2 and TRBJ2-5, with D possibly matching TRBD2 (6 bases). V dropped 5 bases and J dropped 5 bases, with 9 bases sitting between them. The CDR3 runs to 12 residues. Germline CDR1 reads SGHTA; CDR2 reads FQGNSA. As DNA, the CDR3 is TGTGCCAGCAGCCGTGGGGGGGAGACCCAGTACTTC. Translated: CASSRGGETQYF.

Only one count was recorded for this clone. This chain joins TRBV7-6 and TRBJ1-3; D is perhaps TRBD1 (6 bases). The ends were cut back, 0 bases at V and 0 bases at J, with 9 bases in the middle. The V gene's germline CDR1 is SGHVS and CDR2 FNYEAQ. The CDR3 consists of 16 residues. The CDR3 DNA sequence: TGTGCCAGCAGCTTAGCGGTGGGGGCCTCTGGAAACACCATATATTTT. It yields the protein CASSLAVGASGNTIYF.

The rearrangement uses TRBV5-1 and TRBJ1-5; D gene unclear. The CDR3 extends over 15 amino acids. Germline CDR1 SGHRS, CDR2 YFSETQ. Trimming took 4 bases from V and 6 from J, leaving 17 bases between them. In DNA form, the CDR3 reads TGCGCCAGCAGCCCCGGTTCCGGGGTAAGTCAGCCCCAGCATTTT. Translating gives CASSPGSGVSQPQHF.

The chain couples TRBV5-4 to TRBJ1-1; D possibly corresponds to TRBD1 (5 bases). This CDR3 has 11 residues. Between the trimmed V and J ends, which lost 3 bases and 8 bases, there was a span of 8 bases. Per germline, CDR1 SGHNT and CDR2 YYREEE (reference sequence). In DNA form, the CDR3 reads TGTGCCAGCAGCTCGGGGGGAGAAGCTTTCTTT. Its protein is CASSSGGEAFF. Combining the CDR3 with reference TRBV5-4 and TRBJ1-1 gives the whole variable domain ETGVTQSPTHLIKTRGQQVTLRCSSQSGHNTVSWYQQALGQGPQFIFQYYREEENGRGNFPPRFSGLQFPNYSSELNVNALELDDSALYLCASSSGGEAFFGQGTRLTVV.

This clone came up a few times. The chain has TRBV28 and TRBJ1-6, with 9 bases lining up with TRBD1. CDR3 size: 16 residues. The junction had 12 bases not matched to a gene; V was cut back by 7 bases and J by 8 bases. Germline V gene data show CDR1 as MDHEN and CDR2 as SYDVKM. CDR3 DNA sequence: TGTGCCAGCATCTTTCTCGCGGACAGGGGCCATTCACCCCTCCACTTT. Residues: CASIFLADRGHSPLHF.

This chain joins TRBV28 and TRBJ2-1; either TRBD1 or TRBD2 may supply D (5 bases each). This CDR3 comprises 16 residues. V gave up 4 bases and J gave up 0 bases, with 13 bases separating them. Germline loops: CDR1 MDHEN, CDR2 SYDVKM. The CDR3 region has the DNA TGTGCCAGCAGTTCTACCGGGACGGACTCCTACAATGAGCAGTTCTTC. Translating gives CASSSTGTDSYNEQFF.

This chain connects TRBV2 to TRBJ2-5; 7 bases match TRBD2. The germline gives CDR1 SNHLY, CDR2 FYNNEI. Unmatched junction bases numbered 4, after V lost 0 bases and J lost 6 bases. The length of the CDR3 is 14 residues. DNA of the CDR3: TGTGCCAGCAGTGAAGCGGGAGGGCCGCAGACCCAGTACTTC. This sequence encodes CASSEAGGPQTQYF.

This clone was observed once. Written as DNA, the CDR3 is TGTGCCAGCAGTTCCGGGACAGTTCAAAATCAGCCCCAGCATTTT. Protein: CASSSGTVQNQPQHF. The chain uses TRBV28 and TRBJ1-5, with 7 bases identical to TRBD1. The CDR3 is 15 residues long. Losses at the gene ends were 4 bases for V and 4 bases for J; bases not matched to a gene: 7. Germline CDR1 reads MDHEN; CDR2 reads SYDVKM.

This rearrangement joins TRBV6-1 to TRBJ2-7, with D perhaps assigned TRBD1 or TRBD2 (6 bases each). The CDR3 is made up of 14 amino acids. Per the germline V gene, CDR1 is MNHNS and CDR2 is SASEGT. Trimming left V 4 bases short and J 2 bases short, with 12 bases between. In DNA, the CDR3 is TGTGCCAGCAGTGTCGGGGGCCTCGCCTACGAGCAGTACTTC. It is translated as CASSVGGLAYEQYF.

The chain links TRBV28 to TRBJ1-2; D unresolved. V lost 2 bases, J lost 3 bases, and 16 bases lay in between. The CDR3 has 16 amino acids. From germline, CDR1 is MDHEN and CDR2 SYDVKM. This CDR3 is CASSLQSGSLYYGYTF. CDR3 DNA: TGTGCCAGCAGTTTACAGTCTGGGTCCCTCTACTATGGCTACACCTTC.

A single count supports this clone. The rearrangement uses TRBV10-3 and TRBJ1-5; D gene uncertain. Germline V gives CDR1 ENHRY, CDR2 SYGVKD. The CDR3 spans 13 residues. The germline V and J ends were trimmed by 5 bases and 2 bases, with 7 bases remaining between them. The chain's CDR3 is CAISPQRNQPQHF. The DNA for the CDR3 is TGTGCCATCAGTCCCCAGCGCAATCAGCCCCAGCATTTT.

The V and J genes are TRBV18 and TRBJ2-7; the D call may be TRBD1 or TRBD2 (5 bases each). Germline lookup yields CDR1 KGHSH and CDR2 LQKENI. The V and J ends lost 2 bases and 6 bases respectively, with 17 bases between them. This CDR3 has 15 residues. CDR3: CASSPVPGTSVEQYF. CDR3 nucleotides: TGTGCCAGCTCACCAGTTCCAGGGACGTCCGTCGAGCAGTACTTC.

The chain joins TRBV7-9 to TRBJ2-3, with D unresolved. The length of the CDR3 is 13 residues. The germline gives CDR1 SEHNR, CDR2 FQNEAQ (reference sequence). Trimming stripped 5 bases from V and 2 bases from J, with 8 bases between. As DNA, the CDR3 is TGTGCCAGCAGCCGTGGGTCCACAGATACGCAGTATTTT. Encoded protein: CASSRGSTDTQYF. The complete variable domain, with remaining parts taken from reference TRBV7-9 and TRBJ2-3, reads DTGVSQNPRHKITKRGQNVTFRCDPISEHNRLYWYRQTLGQGPEFLTYFQNEAQLEKSRLLSDRFSAERPKGSFSTLEIQRTEQGDSAMYLCASSRGSTDTQYFGPGTRLTVL.

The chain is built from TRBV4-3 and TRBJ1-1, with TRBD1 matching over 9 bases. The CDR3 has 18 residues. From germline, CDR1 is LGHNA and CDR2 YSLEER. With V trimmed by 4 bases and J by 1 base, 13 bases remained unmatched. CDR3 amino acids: CASSRSTGGQGRNTEAFF. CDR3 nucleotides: TGCGCCAGCAGCCGGAGTACAGGGGGCCAGGGTCGGAACACTGAAGCTTTCTTT.

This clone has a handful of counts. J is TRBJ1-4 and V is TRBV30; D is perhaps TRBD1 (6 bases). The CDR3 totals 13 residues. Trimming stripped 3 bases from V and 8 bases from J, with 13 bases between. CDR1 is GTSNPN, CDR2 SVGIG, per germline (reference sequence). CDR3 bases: TGTGCCTGGAGAATTCAGGGGAGCGAAAAACTGTTTTTT. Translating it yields CAWRIQGSEKLFF.

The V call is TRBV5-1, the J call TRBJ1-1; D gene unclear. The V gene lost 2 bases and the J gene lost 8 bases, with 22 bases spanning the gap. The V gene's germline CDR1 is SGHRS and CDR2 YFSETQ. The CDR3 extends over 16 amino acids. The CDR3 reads CASSLKPPGTAIEAFF. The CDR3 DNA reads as TGCGCCAGCAGCTTAAAGCCTCCGGGCACCGCAATAGAAGCTTTCTTT.

This CDR3 reads CASSGDRGLYEQYF. The CDR3 bases are TGTGCCAGCAGTGGCGACAGGGGGCTGTACGAGCAGTACTTC. The chain carries TRBV2 and TRBJ2-5, with 10 positions matching TRBD1. The end of the DNA aligns better with TRBJ2-7, so the J call may be wrong. Germline-derived CDR1 and CDR2 are SNHLY and FYNNEI. CDR3 length equals 14 residues.

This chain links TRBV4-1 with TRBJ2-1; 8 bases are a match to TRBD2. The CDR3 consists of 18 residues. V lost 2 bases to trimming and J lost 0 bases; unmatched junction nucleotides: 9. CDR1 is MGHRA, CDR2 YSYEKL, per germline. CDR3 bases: TGCGCCAGCAGCCAAAGCTGGATAGCGGGGAGCTCCTACAATGAGCAGTTCTTC. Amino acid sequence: CASSQSWIAGSSYNEQFF.

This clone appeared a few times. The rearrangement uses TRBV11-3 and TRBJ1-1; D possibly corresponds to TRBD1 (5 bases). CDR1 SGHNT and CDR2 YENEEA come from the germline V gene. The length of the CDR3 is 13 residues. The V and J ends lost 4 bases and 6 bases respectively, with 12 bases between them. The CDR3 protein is CASSWGTTSEAFF. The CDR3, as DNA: TGTGCCAGCAGCTGGGGGACCACCTCTGAAGCTTTCTTT. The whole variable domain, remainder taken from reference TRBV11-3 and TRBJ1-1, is EAGVVQSPRYKIIEKKQPVAFWCNPISGHNTLYWYLQNLGQGPELLIRYENEEAVDDSQLPKDRFSAERLKGVDSTLKIQPAELGDSAVYLCASSWGTTSEAFFGQGTRLTVV.

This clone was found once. CDR3 in amino acids: CASSRSALASYNEQFF. Here the CDR3 DNA reads TGTGCCAGCAGCCGAAGTGCGCTAGCGAGTTACAATGAGCAGTTCTTC. The chain is built from TRBV14 and TRBJ2-1, with D possibly matching TRBD2 (6 bases). Germline CDR1 reads SGHDN; CDR2 reads FVKESK. CDR3 size: 16 residues. Trimming cost V 4 bases and J 4 bases, with 17 bases left between them.

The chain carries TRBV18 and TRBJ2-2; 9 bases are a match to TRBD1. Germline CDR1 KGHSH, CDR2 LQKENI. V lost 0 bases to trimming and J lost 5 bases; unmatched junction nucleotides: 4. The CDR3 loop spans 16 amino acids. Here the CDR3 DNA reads TGTGCCAGCTCACCACCGTGGACAGGGGCTACCGGGGAGCTGTTTTTT. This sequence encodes CASSPPWTGATGELFF.

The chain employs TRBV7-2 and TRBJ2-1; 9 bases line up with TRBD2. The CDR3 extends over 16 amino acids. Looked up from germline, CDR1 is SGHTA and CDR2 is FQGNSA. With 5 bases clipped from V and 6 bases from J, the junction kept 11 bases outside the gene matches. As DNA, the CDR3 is TGTGCCAGCAGCCCCCGGGATAGCGGGAGCGTCAATGAGCAGTTCTTC. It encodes CASSPRDSGSVNEQFF.

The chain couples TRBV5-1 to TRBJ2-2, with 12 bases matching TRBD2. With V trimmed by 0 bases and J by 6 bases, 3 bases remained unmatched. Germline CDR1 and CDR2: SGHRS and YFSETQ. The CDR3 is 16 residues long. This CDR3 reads CASSLGRLAGAGELFF. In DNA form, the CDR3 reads TGCGCCAGCAGCTTGGGAAGACTAGCGGGAGCCGGGGAGCTGTTTTTT.

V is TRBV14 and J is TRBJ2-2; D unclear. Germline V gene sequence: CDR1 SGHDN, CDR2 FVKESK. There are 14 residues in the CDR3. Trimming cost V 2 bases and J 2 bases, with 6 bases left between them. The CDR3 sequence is CASSQLINTGELFF. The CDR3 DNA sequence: TGTGCCAGCAGCCAATTGATCAACACCGGGGAGCTGTTTTTT.

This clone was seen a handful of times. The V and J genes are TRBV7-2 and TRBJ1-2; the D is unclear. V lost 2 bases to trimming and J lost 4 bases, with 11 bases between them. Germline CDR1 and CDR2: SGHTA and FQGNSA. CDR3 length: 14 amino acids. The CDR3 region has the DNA TGTGCCAGCAGCTTATATCAGCTCACCTATGGCTACACCTTC. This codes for CASSLYQLTYGYTF.

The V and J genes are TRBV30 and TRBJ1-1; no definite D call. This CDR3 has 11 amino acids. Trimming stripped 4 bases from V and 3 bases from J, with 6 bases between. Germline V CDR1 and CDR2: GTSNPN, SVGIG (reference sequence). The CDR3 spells CAWTTYTEAFF. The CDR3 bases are TGTGCCTGGACCACTTACACTGAAGCTTTCTTT.

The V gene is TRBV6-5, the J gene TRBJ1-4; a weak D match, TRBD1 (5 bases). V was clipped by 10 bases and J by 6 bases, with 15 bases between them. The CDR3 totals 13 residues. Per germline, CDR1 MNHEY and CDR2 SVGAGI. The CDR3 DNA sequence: TGTGCCACCCGAACAGGAGGGGATGAAAAACTGTTTTTT. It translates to CATRTGGDEKLFF.

CDR3 in amino acids: CASSISIASLGEQFF. The CDR3 DNA is TGTGCCAGCTCAATTTCGATAGCTAGCCTGGGTGAGCAGTTCTTC. The chain employs TRBV18 and TRBJ2-1; a possible D gene is TRBD2 (5 bases). In germline, CDR1 is KGHSH, CDR2 LQKENI. CDR3 size: 15 residues. Trimming removed 5 bases at V and 9 bases at J, with 20 bases between.

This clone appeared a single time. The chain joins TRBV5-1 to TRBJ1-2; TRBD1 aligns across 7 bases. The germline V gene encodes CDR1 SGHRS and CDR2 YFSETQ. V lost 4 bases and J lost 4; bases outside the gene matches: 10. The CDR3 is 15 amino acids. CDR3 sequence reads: CASSIDRDPSYGYTF. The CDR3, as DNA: TGCGCCAGCAGCATAGACAGGGACCCCTCCTATGGCTACACCTTC. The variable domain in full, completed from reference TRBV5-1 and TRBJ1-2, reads KAGVTQTPRYLIKTRGQQVTLSCSPISGHRSVSWYQQTPGQGLQFLFEYFSETQRNKGNFPGRFSGRQFSNSRSEMNVSTLELGDSALYLCASSIDRDPSYGYTFGSGTRLTVV.

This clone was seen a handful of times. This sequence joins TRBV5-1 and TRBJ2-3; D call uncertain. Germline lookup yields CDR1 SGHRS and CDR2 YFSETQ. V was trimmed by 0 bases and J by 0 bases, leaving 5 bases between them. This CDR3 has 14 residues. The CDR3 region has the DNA TGCGCCAGCAGCTTGGATTCTAGCACAGATACGCAGTATTTT. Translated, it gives CASSLDSSTDTQYF.

CDR3 DNA: TGTGCCAGCAGCCAAGATTGGGGGACTAGCGGGAGTTTGGTTTGGAATGAGCAGTTCTTC. This sequence encodes CASSQDWGTSGSLVWNEQFF. The chain uses TRBV14 and TRBJ2-1, with 14 nucleotides matching TRBD2. V gave up 0 bases and J gave up 7 bases; unmatched junction bases: 14. Germline V gene lookup returns CDR1 SGHDN and CDR2 FVKESK. The length of the CDR3 is 20 residues.